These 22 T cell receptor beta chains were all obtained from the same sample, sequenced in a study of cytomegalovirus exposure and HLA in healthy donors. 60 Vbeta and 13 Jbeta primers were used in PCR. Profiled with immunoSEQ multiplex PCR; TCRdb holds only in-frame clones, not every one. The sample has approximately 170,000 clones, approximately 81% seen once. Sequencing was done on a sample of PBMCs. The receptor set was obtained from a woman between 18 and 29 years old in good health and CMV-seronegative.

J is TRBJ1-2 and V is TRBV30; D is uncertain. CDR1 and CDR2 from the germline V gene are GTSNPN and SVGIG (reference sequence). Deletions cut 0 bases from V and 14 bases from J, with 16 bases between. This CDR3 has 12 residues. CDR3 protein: CAWSVGQASGTF. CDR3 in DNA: TGTGCCTGGAGTGTCGGGCAGGCCTCGGGGACCTTC.

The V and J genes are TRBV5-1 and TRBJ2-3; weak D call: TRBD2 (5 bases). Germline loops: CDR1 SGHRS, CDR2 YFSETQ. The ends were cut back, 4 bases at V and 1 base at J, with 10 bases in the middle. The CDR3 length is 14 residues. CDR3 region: CASSPSHRTDTQYF. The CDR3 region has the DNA TGCGCCAGCAGCCCTAGCCACCGCACAGATACGCAGTATTTT.

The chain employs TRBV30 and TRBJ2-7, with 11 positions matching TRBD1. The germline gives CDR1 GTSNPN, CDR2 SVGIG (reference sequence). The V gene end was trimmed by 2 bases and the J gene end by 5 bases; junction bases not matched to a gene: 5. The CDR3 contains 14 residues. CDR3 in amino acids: CAWSPGTGGDEQYF. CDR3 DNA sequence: TGTGCCTGGAGTCCGGGGACAGGGGGGGACGAGCAGTACTTC.

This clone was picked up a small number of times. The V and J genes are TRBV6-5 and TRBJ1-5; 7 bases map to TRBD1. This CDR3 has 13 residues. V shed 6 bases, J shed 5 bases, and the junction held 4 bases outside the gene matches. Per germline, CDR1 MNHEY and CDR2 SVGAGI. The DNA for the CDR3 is TGTGCCAGCAGAACAGGGGCAGATCAGCCCCAGCATTTT. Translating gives CASRTGADQPQHF.

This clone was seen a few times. CDR3 loop: CASSSIDQAGYTF. Here the CDR3 DNA reads TGTGCCAGTAGTTCAATTGACCAAGCGGGCTACACCTTC. The gene calls are TRBV19 and TRBJ1-2; the D is unclear. Looked up from germline, CDR1 is LNHDA and CDR2 is SQIVND (reference sequence). The CDR3 runs to 13 residues. V lost 5 bases to trimming and J lost 8 bases, with 15 bases between them.

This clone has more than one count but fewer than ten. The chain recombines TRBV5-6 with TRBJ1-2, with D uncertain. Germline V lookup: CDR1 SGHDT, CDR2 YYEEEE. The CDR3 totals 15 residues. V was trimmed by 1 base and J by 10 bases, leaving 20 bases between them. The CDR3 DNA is TGTGCCAGCAGCTTGTGGCATATGAAACATGGTGACTACACCTTC. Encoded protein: CASSLWHMKHGDYTF.

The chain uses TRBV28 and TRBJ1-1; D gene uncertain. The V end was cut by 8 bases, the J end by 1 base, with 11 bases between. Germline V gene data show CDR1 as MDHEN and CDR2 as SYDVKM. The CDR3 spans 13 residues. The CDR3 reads CASFYGRNTEAFF. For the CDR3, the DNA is TGTGCCAGCTTTTATGGGAGGAACACTGAAGCTTTCTTT.

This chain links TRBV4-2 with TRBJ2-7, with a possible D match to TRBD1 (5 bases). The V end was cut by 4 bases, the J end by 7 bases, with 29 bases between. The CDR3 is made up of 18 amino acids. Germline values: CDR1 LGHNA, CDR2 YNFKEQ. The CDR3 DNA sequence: TGTGCCAGCAGCCTCCTACCCTTCCGGCAGTCCTTGCCAGGGGAGCAGTACTTC. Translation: CASSLLPFRQSLPGEQYF.

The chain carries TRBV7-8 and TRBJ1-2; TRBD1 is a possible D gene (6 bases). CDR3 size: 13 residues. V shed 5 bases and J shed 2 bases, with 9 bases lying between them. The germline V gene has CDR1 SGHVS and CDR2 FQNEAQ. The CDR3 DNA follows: TGTGCCAGCAGCCCCACAGGGAACTATGGCTACACCTTC. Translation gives CASSPTGNYGYTF.

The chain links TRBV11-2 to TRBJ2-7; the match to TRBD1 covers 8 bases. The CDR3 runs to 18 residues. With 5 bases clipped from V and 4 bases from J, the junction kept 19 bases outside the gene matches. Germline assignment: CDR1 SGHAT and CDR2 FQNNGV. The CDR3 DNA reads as TGTGCCAGCAGCCGCCTCCGACCGGGACAGGCGATGGAATACGAGCAGTACTTC. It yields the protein CASSRLRPGQAMEYEQYF.

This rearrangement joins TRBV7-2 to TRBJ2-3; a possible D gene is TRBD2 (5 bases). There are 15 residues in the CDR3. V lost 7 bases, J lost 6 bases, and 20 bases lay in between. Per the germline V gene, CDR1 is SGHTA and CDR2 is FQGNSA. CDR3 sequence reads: CASTSSPGSGDTQYF. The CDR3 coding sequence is TGTGCCAGCACCTCCAGCCCGGGATCAGGTGATACGCAGTATTTT.

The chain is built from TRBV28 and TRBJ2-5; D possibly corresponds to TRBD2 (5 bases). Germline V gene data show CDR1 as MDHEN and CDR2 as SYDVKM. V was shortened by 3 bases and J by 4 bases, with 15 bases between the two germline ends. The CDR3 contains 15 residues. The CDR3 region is CASSLGSLRGETQYF. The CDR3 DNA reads TGTGCCAGCAGTTTGGGTTCACTACGGGGAGAGACCCAGTACTTC. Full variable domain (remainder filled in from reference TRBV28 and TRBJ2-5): DVKVTQSSRYLVKRTGEKVFLECVQDMDHENMFWYRQDPGLGLRLIYFSYDVKMKEKGDIPEGYSVSREKKERFSLILESASTNQTSMYLCASSLGSLRGETQYFGPGTRLLVL.

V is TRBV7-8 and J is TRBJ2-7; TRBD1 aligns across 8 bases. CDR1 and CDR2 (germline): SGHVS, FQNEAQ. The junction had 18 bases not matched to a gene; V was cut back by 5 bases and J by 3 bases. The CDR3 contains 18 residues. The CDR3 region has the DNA TGTGCCAGCAGCACCCGCTCCCGGCGGACAGGGTGGGGCTACGAGCAGTACTTC. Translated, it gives CASSTRSRRTGWGYEQYF.

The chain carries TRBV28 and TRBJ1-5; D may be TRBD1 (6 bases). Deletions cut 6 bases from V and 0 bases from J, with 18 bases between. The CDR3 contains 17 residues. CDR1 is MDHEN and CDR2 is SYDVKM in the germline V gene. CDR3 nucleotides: TGTGCCAGCAGCCGTCAAGGGGGGGGATATAGCAATCAGCCCCAGCATTTT. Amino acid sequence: CASSRQGGGYSNQPQHF. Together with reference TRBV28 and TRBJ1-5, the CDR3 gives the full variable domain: DVKVTQSSRYLVKRTGEKVFLECVQDMDHENMFWYRQDPGLGLRLIYFSYDVKMKEKGDIPEGYSVSREKKERFSLILESASTNQTSMYLCASSRQGGGYSNQPQHFGDGTRLSIL.

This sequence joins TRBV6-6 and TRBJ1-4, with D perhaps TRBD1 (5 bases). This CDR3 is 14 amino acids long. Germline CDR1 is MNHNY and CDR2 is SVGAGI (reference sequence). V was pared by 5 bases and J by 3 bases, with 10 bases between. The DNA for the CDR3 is TGTGCCAGCAGTCCCCGGGGGGCTAATGAAAAACTGTTTTTT. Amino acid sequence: CASSPRGANEKLFF.

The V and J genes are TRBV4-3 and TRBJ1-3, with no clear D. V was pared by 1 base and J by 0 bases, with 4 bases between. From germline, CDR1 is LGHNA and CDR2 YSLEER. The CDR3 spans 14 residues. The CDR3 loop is CASSQGYSGNTIYF. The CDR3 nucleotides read TGCGCCAGCAGCCAAGGTTACTCTGGAAACACCATATATTTT.

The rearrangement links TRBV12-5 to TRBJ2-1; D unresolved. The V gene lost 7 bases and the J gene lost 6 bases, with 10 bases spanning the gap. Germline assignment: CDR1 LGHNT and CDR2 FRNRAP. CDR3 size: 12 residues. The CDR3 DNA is TGTGCTAGTGCAGTCCCGGGCAATGAGCAGTTCTTC. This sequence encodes CASAVPGNEQFF.

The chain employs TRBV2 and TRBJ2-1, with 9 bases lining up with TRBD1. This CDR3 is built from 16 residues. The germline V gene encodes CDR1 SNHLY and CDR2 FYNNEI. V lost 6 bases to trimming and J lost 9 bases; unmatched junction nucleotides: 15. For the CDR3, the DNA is TGTGCCAGCAGCCGGGACAGGGCGATGAATGGTGGTGAGCAGTTCTTC. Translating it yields CASSRDRAMNGGEQFF.

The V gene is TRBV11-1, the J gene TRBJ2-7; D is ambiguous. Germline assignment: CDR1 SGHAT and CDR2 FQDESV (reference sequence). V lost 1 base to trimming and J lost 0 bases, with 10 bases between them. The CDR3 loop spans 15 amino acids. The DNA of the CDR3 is TGTGCCAGCAGCTTAGGGCAGGTCGCCTCCTACGAGCAGTACTTC. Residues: CASSLGQVASYEQYF.

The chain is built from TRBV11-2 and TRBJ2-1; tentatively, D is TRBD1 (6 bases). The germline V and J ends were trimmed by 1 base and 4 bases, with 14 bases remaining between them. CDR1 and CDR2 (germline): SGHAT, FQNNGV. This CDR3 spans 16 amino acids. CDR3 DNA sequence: TGTGCCAGCAGCTTAGTAGGGGGAGAGGGGTACAATGAGCAGTTCTTC. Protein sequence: CASSLVGGEGYNEQFF.

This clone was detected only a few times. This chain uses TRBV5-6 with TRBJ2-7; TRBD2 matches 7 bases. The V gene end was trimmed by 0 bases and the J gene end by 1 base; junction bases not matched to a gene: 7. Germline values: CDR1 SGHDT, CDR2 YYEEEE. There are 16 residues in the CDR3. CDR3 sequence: CASSLAIQRDSYEQYF. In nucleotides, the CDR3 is TGTGCCAGCAGCTTGGCCATCCAGCGGGATTCCTACGAGCAGTACTTC.

For the CDR3, the DNA is TGTGCCAGCTCAGGAACCGGGGGTCAGCCCCAGCATTTT. Protein product: CASSGTGGQPQHF. The chain employs TRBV25-1 and TRBJ1-5; weak D call: TRBD1 (5 bases). Germline CDR1 and CDR2: MGHDK and SYGVNS. The V gene lost 8 bases and the J gene lost 6 bases, with 14 bases spanning the gap. CDR3 length: 13 residues.